The following is a T cell receptor beta chain sequence with its context. The antigen remains unidentified. These data come from a study of Ad26.COV2.S vaccination and SARS-CoV-2 variants. Study-level points and caveats: Breadth, reportedly substantial, characterized the spike-specific CD8+ and CD4+ T cell responses after vaccination. Vaccine recipients surpassed placebo recipients in spike-specific TCR breadth. Total T cell responses were possibly underestimated by TCR breadth and depth analyses.

Libraries were prepared by immunoSEQ multiplex PCR; TCRdb keeps only in-frame clonotypes and omits some of them. The sample comprises about 180,000 clones, 70% to 90% of which are singletons, and about 5.5% rests with the top ten. The CDR3 sequence is 14 residues long. The V end lost 0 bases, the J end lost 4 bases, and 9 bases lay between the germline ends. Germline V gene lookup returns CDR1 LGHNA and CDR2 YNFKEQ. The source is a human donor who had recovered from COVID-19. The chain combines TRBV4-2 with TRBJ1-1, with D unclear. This sample comprised peripheral blood, obtained after recovery from COVID-19. Here the CDR3 DNA reads TGTGCCAGCAGCCAAGAGAGCTTGGGCACTGAAGCTTTCTTT. As protein: CASSQESLGTEAFF.